This passage covers 23 T cell receptor beta chains from one sample sequenced in a study of Ad26.COV2.S vaccination and SARS-CoV-2 variants. Described treatment: roughly 18 received Ad26.COV2.S at low or high dose, single or two shots; 5 received placebo; per-sample allocation not given. Collection of the samples took place on day 63 after the first injection of vaccine or placebo. Sequencing was performed with immunoSEQ multiplex PCR; in TCRdb, only in-frame clones are kept and a portion is missing. The sample includes about 220,000 clones, over 75% of them seen just once. The source material was peripheral blood, sampled in a trial of Ad26.COV2.S vaccine versus placebo. The receptors come from a person aged 18-65 years who received the Ad26.COV2.S COVID-19 vaccine or a placebo.

This chain connects TRBV28 to TRBJ1-3; D may be TRBD1 (5 bases). This CDR3 region has 15 residues. Between the trimmed V and J ends, which lost 2 bases and 1 base, there was a span of 9 bases. Germline loops: CDR1 MDHEN, CDR2 SYDVKM. CDR3 region: CASSLVDRSGNTIYF. CDR3 nucleotides: TGTGCCAGCAGTTTAGTCGACAGATCTGGAAACACCATATATTTT.

The chain employs TRBV20-1 and TRBJ2-7; 10 bases are shared with TRBD1. The CDR3 covers 13 residues. The germline gives CDR1 DFQATT, CDR2 SNEGSKA (reference sequence). V lost 3 bases to trimming and J lost 2 bases; unmatched junction nucleotides: 1. In nucleotides, the CDR3 is TGCAGTGCTAGTGGGACAGGGGCCTACGAGCAGTACTTC. It specifies CSASGTGAYEQYF.

V usage is TRBV5-1 and J usage is TRBJ2-5, with D perhaps TRBD1 (5 bases). Germline CDR1 and CDR2: SGHRS and YFSETQ. The CDR3 has 15 amino acids. Trimming removed 0 bases at V and 5 bases at J, with 14 bases between. For the CDR3, the DNA is TGCGCCAGCAGCTTGGAGGGGAAACCGACGGAGACCCAGTACTTC. Protein product: CASSLEGKPTETQYF.

The rearrangement links TRBV7-3 to TRBJ2-1; 9 bases fit TRBD2. V lost 6 bases to trimming and J lost 0 bases; unmatched junction nucleotides: 3. The V gene's germline CDR1 is SGHTA and CDR2 FQGTGA. This CDR3 spans 15 amino acids. DNA for the CDR3: TGTGCCAGCAGTTTTAGCGGGAGCTCCTACAATGAGCAGTTCTTC. It translates to CASSFSGSSYNEQFF.

The genes are TRBV19 and TRBJ2-1; TRBD2 might be the D (5 bases). The CDR3 runs to 12 residues. With 3 bases removed from V and 16 bases from J, the gap between germline ends came to 16 bases. The germline CDR1 and CDR2 sequences are LNHDA and SQIVND (reference sequence). As DNA, the CDR3 is TGTGCCAGTAGTATGGCGAGCGGCCTCCTCTTCTTC. Its translation: CASSMASGLLFF.

The chain joins TRBV9 to TRBJ2-1; D may be TRBD1 (6 bases). CDR1 and CDR2 (germline): SGDLS, YYNGEE. The CDR3 covers 16 residues. V shed 4 bases and J shed 4 bases, with 18 bases lying between them. In nucleotides, the CDR3 is TGTGCCAGCAGCACGTACGCAGGGGATAGTTACAATGAGCAGTTCTTC. Its translation: CASSTYAGDSYNEQFF.

The rearrangement uses TRBV6-1 and TRBJ1-6, with a possible D match to TRBD1 (5 bases). Germline lookup yields CDR1 MNHNS and CDR2 SASEGT. With 5 bases removed from V and 13 bases from J, the gap between germline ends came to 12 bases. This CDR3 contains 12 residues. CDR3 nucleotide sequence: TGTGCCAGCAGTTATGAAGGGGACCCCCTCCACTTT. Translating gives CASSYEGDPLHF.

This chain connects TRBV7-8 to TRBJ1-5, with D maybe TRBD1 (6 bases). CDR1 SGHVS and CDR2 FQNEAQ come from the germline V gene. The length of the CDR3 is 16 residues. Trimming removed 1 base at V and 3 bases at J, with 13 bases between. CDR3 bases: TGTGCCAGCAGCTTAGTTTCGACAGGATTCAATCAGCCCCAGCATTTT. Amino acid sequence: CASSLVSTGFNQPQHF.

This chain uses TRBV7-2 with TRBJ2-7; 7 positions match TRBD1. Per germline, CDR1 SGHTA and CDR2 FQGNSA. This CDR3 is 15 amino acids long. V shed 4 bases, J shed 0 bases, and the junction held 6 bases outside the gene matches. The chain's CDR3 is CASSSDRTPSYEQYF. The CDR3 DNA sequence: TGTGCCAGCAGCTCGGACAGGACCCCCTCCTACGAGCAGTACTTC.

The table lists this clone with a few counts. The chain links TRBV27 to TRBJ2-1, with D unresolved. The CDR3 loop spans 16 amino acids. CDR1 MNHEY and CDR2 SMNVEV come from the germline V gene (reference sequence). V lost 2 bases and J lost 2, with 13 bases in between. The CDR3 region has the DNA TGTGCCAGCAGTTTAACCCTCCCACACACCTACAATGAGCAGTTCTTC. Translated: CASSLTLPHTYNEQFF.

This clone was seen only once. The chain uses TRBV10-3 and TRBJ1-5, with D maybe TRBD1 (6 bases). Germline V gene sequence: CDR1 ENHRY, CDR2 SYGVKD. Deletions cut 10 bases from V and 6 bases from J, with 16 bases between. This CDR3 has 13 amino acids. The CDR3 DNA is TGTGCCACCCAAACACAGGGAGGTCAGCCCCAGCATTTT. This translates into CATQTQGGQPQHF.

V gene TRBV28 combines with J gene TRBJ1-3; D remains unclear. V lost 0 bases, J lost 1 base, and 7 bases lay in between. The CDR3 has 15 amino acids. Germline CDR1 reads MDHEN; CDR2 reads SYDVKM. CDR3 residues: CASSLWAGSGNTIYF. The CDR3 DNA reads as TGTGCCAGCAGTTTATGGGCCGGGTCTGGAAACACCATATATTTT.

This clone was seen a few times. The chain recombines TRBV19 with TRBJ2-7; TRBD2 is a possible D gene (6 bases). Germline V gives CDR1 LNHDA, CDR2 SQIVND (reference sequence). This CDR3 is 14 amino acids long. Trimming took off 3 bases at V and 0 bases at J, with 9 bases between the two ends. CDR3 residues: CASSMGGDSYEQYF. The CDR3 nucleotides are TGTGCCAGTAGTATGGGCGGGGACTCCTACGAGCAGTACTTC.

The rearrangement joins TRBV6-5 to TRBJ2-6, with D maybe TRBD1 (5 bases). The CDR3 is 16 amino acids. Germline V lookup: CDR1 MNHEY, CDR2 SVGAGI. V lost 2 bases and J 1 base, leaving 9 bases between the germline ends. The CDR3 loop reads CASSYRRGSGANVLTF. Here the CDR3 DNA reads TGTGCCAGCAGTTACCGAAGGGGATCTGGGGCCAACGTCCTGACTTTC.

This sequence joins TRBV18 and TRBJ2-7, with D unresolved. V lost 3 bases, J lost 3 bases, and 18 bases lay in between. This CDR3 has 16 residues. CDR1 and CDR2 from the germline V gene are KGHSH and LQKENI. CDR3 protein: CASSPPVGPRGYEQYF. The CDR3 DNA reads TGTGCCAGCTCACCCCCCGTCGGCCCCCGAGGCTACGAGCAGTACTTC. Looking up the rest from reference TRBV18 and TRBJ2-7 gives the full variable domain: NAGVMQNPRHLVRRRGQEARLRCSPMKGHSHVYWYRQLPEEGLKFMVYLQKENIIDESGMPKERFSAEFPKEGPSILRIQQVVRGDSAAYFCASSPPVGPRGYEQYFGPGTRLTVT.

Here the CDR3 reads CASSASISDRVWLTDTQYF. DNA of the CDR3: TGTGCCAGCAGCGCCTCCATTTCCGACAGAGTATGGCTTACAGATACGCAGTATTTT. The genes are TRBV9 and TRBJ2-3; TRBD1 is a possible D gene (5 bases). CDR3 length: 19 residues. CDR1 SGDLS and CDR2 YYNGEE come from the germline V gene. Trimming shortened V by 3 bases and J by 3 bases, and 26 bases separated the two germline ends. The full variable domain, its missing parts supplied by reference TRBV9 and TRBJ2-3, is DSGVTQTPKHLITATGQRVTLRCSPRSGDLSVYWYQQSLDQGLQFLIQYYNGEERAKGNILERFSAQQFPDLHSELNLSSLELGDSALYFCASSASISDRVWLTDTQYFGPGTRLTVL.

The V and J genes are TRBV9 and TRBJ1-2, with 10 bases identical to TRBD1. The V gene end was trimmed by 4 bases and the J gene end by 4 bases; junction bases not matched to a gene: 10. The germline V gene encodes CDR1 SGDLS and CDR2 YYNGEE. The CDR3 totals 16 residues. CDR3 DNA sequence: TGTGCCAGCAGCCCCCATGTGGGACAGGGGATCTATGGCTACACCTTC. It yields the protein CASSPHVGQGIYGYTF. Filled out from reference TRBV9 and TRBJ1-2, the complete variable domain reads DSGVTQTPKHLITATGQRVTLRCSPRSGDLSVYWYQQSLDQGLQFLIQYYNGEERAKGNILERFSAQQFPDLHSELNLSSLELGDSALYFCASSPHVGQGIYGYTFGSGTRLTVV.

V gene TRBV7-9 combines with J gene TRBJ1-5; D not certain. Trimming took off 2 bases at V and 2 bases at J, with 7 bases between the two ends. The CDR3 extends over 14 amino acids. CDR1 is SEHNR, CDR2 FQNEAQ, per germline (reference sequence). In DNA, the CDR3 is TGTGCCAGCAGCTTATTCGGGGGCAATCAGCCCCAGCATTTT. Translating it yields CASSLFGGNQPQHF.

This chain uses TRBV9 with TRBJ1-6; D gene uncertain. The V end was cut by 0 bases, the J end by 6 bases, with 10 bases between. The germline V gene encodes CDR1 SGDLS and CDR2 YYNGEE. This CDR3 spans 15 amino acids. The CDR3 region has the DNA TGTGCCAGCAGCGTAGGTGGAGGCCTTAATTCACCCCTCCACTTT. Translated, it gives CASSVGGGLNSPLHF.

V gene TRBV6-5 combines with J gene TRBJ1-5, with 7 bases that match TRBD1. The J segment lost 4 bases and the V segment lost 2 bases, leaving 5 bases of the junction unmatched. This CDR3 has 15 residues. Germline loops: CDR1 MNHEY, CDR2 SVGAGI. In DNA form, the CDR3 reads TGTGCCAGCAGTTACGGGTCACAGGGGAATCAGCCCCAGCATTTT. Translated: CASSYGSQGNQPQHF.

This rearrangement joins TRBV28 to TRBJ1-1; D not certain. Trimming took 1 base from V and 1 from J, leaving 13 bases between them. Germline-derived CDR1 and CDR2 are MDHEN and SYDVKM. The CDR3 is 16 amino acids. The CDR3 reads CASSLYSSGWNTEAFF. The DNA of the CDR3 is TGTGCCAGCAGTTTATATTCGTCCGGGTGGAACACTGAAGCTTTCTTT.

This chain connects TRBV5-1 to TRBJ2-2; a possible D gene is TRBD2 (6 bases). The V gene's germline CDR1 is SGHRS and CDR2 YFSETQ. V lost 0 bases and J lost 5, with 14 bases in between. The CDR3 spans 16 residues. CDR3 nucleotide sequence: TGCGCCAGCAGCTTGGGACGCGGGGCACAGACCGGGGAGCTGTTTTTT. Protein product: CASSLGRGAQTGELFF.

This sequence joins TRBV11-3 and TRBJ1-3; TRBD1 agrees at 7 bases. The ends lost 2 bases at V and 4 bases at J; junction bases unmatched: 5. Germline values: CDR1 SGHNT, CDR2 YENEEA. There are 15 residues in the CDR3. CDR3: CASSLTGDKGNTIYF. CDR3 sequence (DNA): TGTGCCAGCAGCTTAACAGGGGATAAAGGAAACACCATATATTTT.